These T cell receptor beta chains were read from a single sample in a study of OX40 agonist ivuxolimab in advanced cancers. Generated by immunoSEQ multiplex PCR, the TCRdb table keeps only in-frame clones and is missing some. The data contain about 11,000 clones, approximately 86% of them singletons. The sequences come from CD4+ or CD8+ T cells sorted from blood, collected in a trial of the OX40 agonist ivuxolimab. These receptors originate from an adult with an advanced solid tumor such as melanoma, head and neck, liver or kidney cancer. Both conserved end residues are trimmed from each CDR3. The order of the fields is D gene, V gene, J gene, CDR3 protein. D genes are given only for firm matches.

>TRBD2|TRBV27|TRBJ2-1
ASSDPRAGTYNEQF
>.|TRBV6-5|TRBJ2-7
ASSYSGGEQY
>.|TRBV27|TRBJ2-1
ASSFGPLGRNEQF
>TRBD2|TRBV4-1|TRBJ2-7
ASSLRPGLVSYEQY
>TRBD1|TRBV7-9|TRBJ2-7
ASSATGTEFSYEQY
>.|TRBV4-2|TRBJ2-1
ASSQEGSGWF
>TRBD2|TRBV27|TRBJ2-5
ASSTSTSGQETQY
>.|TRBV6-5|TRBJ2-1
ASWGGEYNEQF
>TRBD2|TRBV27|TRBJ2-7
ASSFSGRENEQY
>.|TRBV28|TRBJ2-3
ASVRGVRTDTQY
>.|TRBV7-9|TRBJ2-7
ASSSLDRTNEQY
>.|TRBV15|TRBJ2-7
ATSIDRSTYEQY
>.|TRBV5-4|TRBJ1-4
ASSNPSSEEKLF
>.|TRBV6-1|TRBJ2-1
ASSELKGGSYNEQF
>TRBD2|TRBV29-1|TRBJ2-4
SVGLAGGENIQY
>.|TRBV9|TRBJ2-3
ASSVGDTQY
>.|TRBV10-3|TRBJ1-5
AISRGGTAQH
>TRBD2|TRBV2|TRBJ2-5
ASSENAFLETSGSQETQY
>TRBD2|TRBV7-9|TRBJ2-7
ASSLVSGFYEQY
>.|TRBV6-5|TRBJ2-5
ASSYLAEQETQY
>.|TRBV13|TRBJ1-3
ASSLEGGGNTIY
>TRBD2|TRBV28|TRBJ2-1
ASTYFRGTSGSVGEQF
>.|TRBV4-2|TRBJ2-7
ASSQAPTYEQY
>.|TRBV9|TRBJ1-1
ASSPEGNTEAF
>.|TRBV28|TRBJ1-1
ASRMSGAGSEAF